This TCR beta chain derives from a study of shared clonotypes between healthy human individuals. Whole-study context: Used for every donor were three CD4 naive, three CD4 memory, two CD8 naive and one CD8 memory plate. Study findings and constraints: Large sequencing depth failed to make sorted-subset sequencing complete, rarefaction showed. All-four-donor shared clonotypes had higher generation probabilities than non-shared clonotypes did.

The naive CD8 subset, CD45RO-negative cells positively selected for CCR7, excluded terminally differentiated effector memory CD45RA+ cells. TCRdb keeps only in-frame clones here, not all; method: immunoSEQ multiplex PCR. The sample has around 550,000 clones; roughly 96% are singletons. About this clone itself: The antigen remains undetermined.

The sequenced sample consisted of naive CD8+ T cells sorted from blood. This sequence was found in a woman aged 25 to 39 in good health.

The CDR3 nucleotides are TGTGCCAGCAGGGGACTAGCGGGGCCCTACGAGCAGTACTTC. Translation gives CASRGLAGPYEQYF. The rearrangement links TRBV7-2 to TRBJ2-7; TRBD2 agrees at 13 bases. Looked up from germline, CDR1 is SGHTA and CDR2 is FQGNSA. The CDR3 is 14 amino acids. The junction had 1 base not matched to a gene; V was cut back by 6 bases and J by 2 bases. The full variable domain, in which reference TRBV7-2 and TRBJ2-7 provide the parts outside the CDR3, is GAGVSQSPSNKVTEKGKDVELRCDPISGHTALYWYRQSLGQGLEFLIYFQGNSAPDKSGLPSDRFSAERTGGSVSTLTIQRTQQEDSAVYLCASRGLAGPYEQYFGPGTRLTVT.